The 30 T cell receptor beta chains given below trace back to one sample, sequenced in a study of shared clonotypes between healthy human individuals. Clones were sequenced by immunoSEQ multiplex PCR, and TCRdb holds only the in-frame ones, with some missing. The sample lists roughly 2,500,000 clones, 93% seen once, with 0.36% in the top ten. Sequencing used naive CD4+ T cells from PBMCs. Subset indicated: CD45RA+ positively selected. These receptors all stem from a man aged 18-30 years in good health. Some clones in this sample may be carry-over from other donors' samples.

The J gene is TRBJ2-4, the V gene TRBV5-3; no reliable D call. TRBV5-3 is sorted into the ORF group, with uncertain function. The CDR3 sequence is 15 residues long. With 0 bases removed from V and 1 base from J, the gap between germline ends came to 8 bases. As DNA, the CDR3 is TGTGCCAGAAGCTTGGGTTTAAGGGCCAAAAACATTCAGTACTTC. It yields the protein CARSLGLRAKNIQYF.

The V gene is TRBV7-2, the J gene TRBJ2-1, with D perhaps matching TRBD1 or TRBD2 (6 bases each). CDR1 SGHTA and CDR2 FQGNSA come from the germline V gene. V gave up 2 bases and J gave up 6 bases, with 14 bases separating them. The CDR3 length is 15 residues. The CDR3, as DNA: TGTGCCAGCAGCTTATGGGGAGGAGGGGGCAATGAGCAGTTCTTC. This sequence encodes CASSLWGGGGNEQFF. Supplemented by reference TRBV7-2 and TRBJ2-1, the full variable domain reads GAGVSQSPSNKVTEKGKDVELRCDPISGHTALYWYRQSLGQGLEFLIYFQGNSAPDKSGLPSDRFSAERTGGSVSTLTIQRTQQEDSAVYLCASSLWGGGGNEQFFGPGTRLTVL.

About this clone itself: Additional DNA sequences in this sample encode the identical CDR3. The gene calls are TRBV28 and TRBJ2-1; 8 nucleotides align to TRBD2. V shed 5 bases and J 9 bases; nucleotides not matched to a gene: 3. This CDR3 contains 12 residues. Germline assignment: CDR1 MDHEN and CDR2 SYDVKM. The CDR3 DNA reads TGTGCCAGCAGTCTCCGGGGGGGTGAGCAGTTCTTC. It specifies CASSLRGGEQFF.

The V and J genes are TRBV2 and TRBJ2-3, with 8 positions matching TRBD2. This CDR3 contains 16 residues. Germline V gene sequence: CDR1 SNHLY, CDR2 FYNNEI. The junction had 6 bases not matched to a gene; V was cut back by 0 bases and J by 4 bases. The CDR3 loop reads CASSEALGRAADTQYF. The CDR3 DNA is TGTGCCAGCAGTGAAGCGCTCGGGAGGGCCGCAGATACGCAGTATTTT.

The chain uses TRBV19 and TRBJ2-5, with 9 bases that match TRBD2. Trimming at V came to 5 bases and at J to 7 bases, leaving 11 bases not matched to a gene. CDR3 length: 15 residues. Germline lookup yields CDR1 LNHDA and CDR2 SQIVND (reference sequence). CDR3 nucleotides: TGTGCCAGTAGTCCGGGACTAGCTCGTTTTGGGACCCAGTACTTC. Residues: CASSPGLARFGTQYF.

Concerning this clone: Other DNA sequences in this sample translate to the same CDR3. The chain employs TRBV5-1 and TRBJ2-7; D gene unclear. The germline CDR1 and CDR2 sequences are SGHRS and YFSETQ. The V end was cut by 0 bases, the J end by 2 bases, with 9 bases between. CDR3 size: 14 residues. The CDR3 coding sequence is TGCGCCAGCAGCTTGGTCCCAGGACCCTACGAGCAGTACTTC. It translates to CASSLVPGPYEQYF.

This chain connects TRBV5-6 to TRBJ2-7; a possible D gene is TRBD2 (6 bases). CDR3 size: 16 residues. Germline V gives CDR1 SGHDT, CDR2 YYEEEE. Trimming cost V 0 bases and J 7 bases, with 20 bases left between them. The CDR3 region is CASSLVGWRAPGEQYF. Written as DNA, the CDR3 is TGTGCCAGCAGCTTGGTTGGTTGGAGGGCCCCGGGTGAGCAGTACTTC.

To note about this clone: Other DNA sequences in this sample translate to the same CDR3. The chain joins TRBV18 to TRBJ2-5; no clear D. V dropped 3 bases and J dropped 4 bases, with 3 bases sitting between them. This CDR3 is 11 amino acids long. Germline assignment: CDR1 KGHSH and CDR2 LQKENI. The CDR3 coding sequence is TGTGCCAGCTCACCGAGAGAGACCCAGTACTTC. Amino acid sequence: CASSPRETQYF. The variable domain in full, completed from reference TRBV18 and TRBJ2-5, reads NAGVMQNPRHLVRRRGQEARLRCSPMKGHSHVYWYRQLPEEGLKFMVYLQKENIIDESGMPKERFSAEFPKEGPSILRIQQVVRGDSAAYFCASSPRETQYFGPGTRLLVL.

Only one count was recorded for this clone. The identical CDR3 is also encoded by other nucleotide sequences in the sample. This rearrangement joins TRBV6-1 to TRBJ1-4; D gene unclear. The CDR3 covers 14 residues. Germline V gene sequence: CDR1 MNHNS, CDR2 SASEGT. Trimming removed 2 bases from V and 5 bases from J, with 9 bases in between. CDR3 loop: CASSESRLNEKLFF. The DNA for the CDR3 is TGTGCCAGCAGTGAATCCCGGCTCAATGAAAAACTGTTTTTT.

The gene calls are TRBV5-6 and TRBJ2-3; 7 nucleotides match TRBD2. Germline loops: CDR1 SGHDT, CDR2 YYEEEE. Germline trimming cut 3 bases from V and 0 bases from J; bases unmatched to any gene: 7. The CDR3 sequence is 16 residues long. For the CDR3, the DNA is TGTGCCAGCAGCTCTCAATCGGGACTAAGCACAGATACGCAGTATTTT. Translation: CASSSQSGLSTDTQYF.

V gene TRBV29-1 combines with J gene TRBJ2-1; 7 nucleotides line up with TRBD2. V lost 2 bases to trimming and J lost 8 bases; unmatched junction nucleotides: 9. Germline CDR1 is SQVTM and CDR2 is ANQGSEA. The CDR3 runs 14 residues. The CDR3 nucleotides are TGCAGCGTTGAAATTGTGCAGGGAGGGGATGAGCAGTTCTTC. Translated: CSVEIVQGGDEQFF.

This clone came up a few times. The rearrangement uses TRBV9 and TRBJ1-2; 7 bases match TRBD1. Looked up from germline, CDR1 is SGDLS and CDR2 is YYNGEE. Unmatched junction bases numbered 6, after V lost 3 bases and J lost 4 bases. There are 14 residues in the CDR3. Written as DNA, the CDR3 is TGTGCCAGCAGCGCACCCAGGGGGGGCTATGGCTACACCTTC. Encoded protein: CASSAPRGGYGYTF.

This chain links TRBV30 with TRBJ1-3, with D unresolved. The ends were cut back, 6 bases at V and 2 bases at J, with 20 bases in the middle. This CDR3 has 16 residues. Per the germline V gene, CDR1 is GTSNPN and CDR2 is SVGIG (reference sequence). Written as DNA, the CDR3 is TGTGCCTGTCCCCGGACGGGCTCCGCAGCTGGAAACACCATATATTTT. Translated: CACPRTGSAAGNTIYF. The variable domain in full, completed from reference TRBV30 and TRBJ1-3, reads SQTIHQWPATLVQPVGSPLSLECTVEGTSNPNLYWYRQAAGRGLQLLFYSVGIGQISSEVPQNLSASRPQDRQFILSSKKLLLSDSGFYLCACPRTGSAAGNTIYFGEGSWLTVV.

This clone was detected only a few times. This chain's CDR3 is CASSLAQGRGTEAFF. The CDR3, as DNA: TGCGCCAGCAGCTTGGCCCAGGGCCGGGGCACTGAAGCTTTCTTT. This chain connects TRBV5-1 to TRBJ1-1; D is possibly TRBD1 (5 bases). The CDR3 has 15 amino acids. Between the trimmed V and J ends, which lost 0 bases and 4 bases, there was a span of 13 bases. Germline CDR1 is SGHRS and CDR2 is YFSETQ.

This sequence joins TRBV6-1 and TRBJ2-1, with 12 bases fitting TRBD2. Germline CDR1 reads MNHNS; CDR2 reads SASEGT. V gave up 6 bases and J gave up 15 bases; unmatched junction bases: 6. This CDR3 is 12 amino acids long. The CDR3 DNA sequence: TGTGCCAGCAGGGATACTAGCGGGAGGTCGTTCTTC. It translates to CASRDTSGRSFF.

The chain carries TRBV7-8 and TRBJ2-7, with 7 bases that match TRBD1. The CDR3 contains 14 residues. The trim removed 7 bases at V and 3 bases at J, leaving 9 bases unmatched. Germline CDR1 and CDR2: SGHVS and FQNEAQ. The CDR3 nucleotides read TGTGCCAGCACCAAATCCCGGGACAGCTACGAGCAGTACTTC. It encodes CASTKSRDSYEQYF.

This chain links TRBV5-1 with TRBJ2-6; D might be TRBD2 (5 bases). V was trimmed by 9 bases and J by 4 bases, leaving 8 bases between them. The germline V gene has CDR1 SGHRS and CDR2 YFSETQ. The CDR3 is 12 amino acids. CDR3 region: CATGEGANVLTF. As DNA, the CDR3 is TGCGCCACCGGGGAGGGGGCCAACGTCCTGACTTTC.

This clone was seen a single time. This rearrangement joins TRBV2 to TRBJ2-7; D may correspond to TRBD1 or TRBD2 (5 bases each). This CDR3 region has 15 residues. Trimming shortened V by 8 bases and J by 6 bases, and 23 bases separated the two germline ends. Looked up from germline, CDR1 is SNHLY and CDR2 is FYNNEI. The CDR3 here is CASGSAGTPSGEQYF. CDR3 bases: TGTGCCAGCGGATCCGCCGGGACGCCTTCGGGCGAGCAGTACTTC.

The count of this clone is one. The sample contains more than one DNA sequence encoding this CDR3. The chain couples TRBV27 to TRBJ2-5; D is perhaps TRBD2 (6 bases). Trimming stripped 3 bases from V and 5 bases from J, with 13 bases between. Germline V CDR1 and CDR2: MNHEY, SMNVEV (reference sequence). The CDR3 sequence is 14 residues long. The CDR3 spells CASSFDRAGETQYF. The CDR3, as DNA: TGTGCCAGCAGTTTTGATAGGGCGGGGGAGACCCAGTACTTC.

Worth noting for this clone: Its ends do not fully match the called genes, so a read error is possible. V and J are TRBV7-2 and TRBJ2-4; TRBD2 agrees at 8 bases. In germline, CDR1 is SGHTA, CDR2 FQGNSA. This CDR3 is 17 amino acids long. CDR3 nucleotide sequence: TGTGCCAGCAGCTTAGCGTTCGCGGGAGGAGCCCAAAACATTCAGTACTTC. As protein: CASSLAFAGGAQNIQYF. The full variable domain, completed using reference TRBV7-2 and TRBJ2-4, is GAGVSQSPSNKVTEKGKDVELRCDPISGHTALYWYRQSLGQGLEFLIYFQGNSAPDKSGLPSDRFSAERTGGSVSTLTIQRTQQEDSAVYLCASSLAFAGGAQNIQYFGAGTRLSVL.

This chain uses TRBV5-1 with TRBJ1-1; 9 bases agree with TRBD1. V was clipped by 3 bases and J by 6 bases; unmatched bases: 3. Germline-derived CDR1 and CDR2 are SGHRS and YFSETQ. The CDR3 sequence is 13 residues long. The CDR3 protein is CASSSQGASEAFF. As DNA, the CDR3 is TGCGCCAGCAGCTCACAGGGGGCCTCTGAAGCTTTCTTT. Full variable domain (remainder filled in from reference TRBV5-1 and TRBJ1-1): KAGVTQTPRYLIKTRGQQVTLSCSPISGHRSVSWYQQTPGQGLQFLFEYFSETQRNKGNFPGRFSGRQFSNSRSEMNVSTLELGDSALYLCASSSQGASEAFFGQGTRLTVV.

Turning to this clone: Additional DNA sequences in this sample encode the identical CDR3. The chain uses TRBV19 and TRBJ2-1; D perhaps matches TRBD1 (6 bases). This CDR3 is 15 amino acids long. Germline CDR1 reads LNHDA; CDR2 reads SQIVND (reference sequence). Trimming took off 3 bases at V and 1 base at J, with 10 bases between the two ends. The DNA of the CDR3 is TGTGCCAGTAGTATGAGAGGGGGATCCTACAATGAGCAGTTCTTC. Its protein is CASSMRGGSYNEQFF.

The chain is built from TRBV2 and TRBJ2-3; 7 bases agree with TRBD1. This CDR3 is 13 amino acids long. After removal of 7 bases from V and 3 bases from J, the junction contained 4 bases not matched to a gene. Germline V gene sequence: CDR1 SNHLY, CDR2 FYNNEI. CDR3 in amino acids: CASNDRATDTQYF. DNA of the CDR3: TGTGCCAGCAACGACAGGGCAACAGATACGCAGTATTTT.

This clone has only one observation. The V gene is TRBV5-1, the J gene TRBJ1-3, with 7 nucleotides matching TRBD1. Trimming at V came to 4 bases and at J to 4 bases, leaving 5 bases not matched to a gene. The CDR3 extends over 14 amino acids. Per the germline V gene, CDR1 is SGHRS and CDR2 is YFSETQ. This CDR3 is CASSPGQLGNTIYF. The CDR3 coding sequence is TGCGCCAGCAGCCCGGGACAGTTGGGAAACACCATATATTTT.

This chain links TRBV27 with TRBJ2-7; TRBD2 matches 7 bases. J lost 3 bases, V lost 2 bases, and 7 bases had no gene match. Germline CDR1 reads MNHEY; CDR2 reads SMNVEV (reference sequence). The CDR3 has 15 residues. The CDR3, as DNA: TGTGCCAGCAGTTTAGATGGCCTAGCGGTCTACGAGCAGTACTTC. Translated: CASSLDGLAVYEQYF.

V is TRBV4-3 and J is TRBJ2-7; 9 nucleotides align to TRBD2. With V trimmed by 0 bases and J by 4 bases, 13 bases remained unmatched. Germline V lookup: CDR1 LGHNA, CDR2 YSLEER. The CDR3 loop spans 18 amino acids. The CDR3 DNA sequence: TGCGCCAGCAGCCAAGATATTAGCGGGAGATTTAGTCCGTACGAGCAGTACTTC. Translation gives CASSQDISGRFSPYEQYF.

The chain is built from TRBV4-1 and TRBJ1-4; 9 nucleotides agree with TRBD1. V lost 4 bases and J lost 3; bases outside the gene matches: 9. The CDR3 loop spans 17 amino acids. CDR1 and CDR2 (germline): MGHRA, YSYEKL. The CDR3 DNA sequence: TGCGCCAGCAGCCGGGACAGGGCCGTTGGGGCTAATGAAAAACTGTTTTTT. Its protein product is CASSRDRAVGANEKLFF.

V is TRBV19 and J is TRBJ2-7; a weak D match, TRBD1 (6 bases). CDR3 size: 15 residues. The germline V gene has CDR1 LNHDA and CDR2 SQIVND (reference sequence). V dropped 4 bases and J dropped 0 bases, with 13 bases sitting between them. The CDR3: CASSTQARGSYEQYF. CDR3 bases: TGTGCCAGTAGTACCCAGGCCAGGGGCTCCTACGAGCAGTACTTC.

The chain recombines TRBV10-3 with TRBJ2-7, with D possibly being TRBD2 (6 bases). This CDR3 is built from 14 residues. The germline gives CDR1 ENHRY, CDR2 SYGVKD. V lost 8 bases and J 3 bases, leaving 17 bases between the germline ends. The CDR3 coding sequence is TGTGCCATCGGGAGGACCGAGGACGTCTACGAGCAGTACTTC. This codes for CAIGRTEDVYEQYF.

The chain carries TRBV7-3 and TRBJ1-1; D is unclear. CDR1 and CDR2 from the germline V gene are SGHTA and FQGTGA. There are 14 residues in the CDR3. The V end lost 0 bases, the J end lost 6 bases, and 11 bases lay between the germline ends. The CDR3 DNA reads TGTGCCAGCAGCTTAACGGCCTCGAGCGCTGAAGCTTTCTTT. Encoded protein: CASSLTASSAEAFF.